The clone carrying this T cell receptor (beta chain) came up a few times. MiXCR, run by TCRdb on the 5' RACE reads, gives a single entry per CDR3 protein. The sample lists around 140,000 distinct CDR3 sequences, more than 6% occurring once. The source of the sample is a study of T cells after yellow fever vaccination. V gave up 1 base and J gave up 8 bases; unmatched junction bases: 7. Germline loops: CDR1 SGHNT, CDR2 YYREEE (reference sequence). The CDR3 spans 15 residues. V is TRBV5-4 and J is TRBJ2-1; 9 bases are a match to TRBD1. The specimen comprised CD4+ T cells sorted from PBMCs, sampled 5 days after the yellow fever booster vaccination. This clonotype was sampled from a man under 40 who received the YFV17D yellow fever vaccine. CDR3 DNA sequence: TGTGCCAGCAGCTTGAGGGACAGGGTTTTCCATGAGCAGTTCTTC. Protein sequence: CASSLRDRVFHEQFF.